This T cell receptor (beta chain) was observed in a study of blood T cell repertoires in COVID-19. Study-wide context: There were acute and convalescent COVID-19 samples, and they came from the United States, Italy and Spain.

During the 2 weeks before they entered the study, exposed participants had met someone with a PCR-confirmed or clinician-diagnosed COVID-19 case. TCRdb's table, derived via immunoSEQ multiplex PCR, lists solely in-frame clones and lacks some. The top ten hold 5.8% of the sample, which has 130,000 to 150,000 clones, about four fifths seen once. Sequenced sample: PBMCs or T cells enriched from blood (not recorded which). This receptor was obtained from a woman between 50 and 59 years old who had been exposed to COVID-19.

As DNA, the CDR3 is TGTGCCAGCAGCCAAGATCCAGGACTAGCGGGTTCCCTCGGGAACCAAGAGACCCAGTACTTC. It yields the protein CASSQDPGLAGSLGNQETQYF. The genes are TRBV4-2 and TRBJ2-5; 11 nucleotides align to TRBD2. This CDR3 comprises 21 residues. The junction had 15 bases not matched to a gene; V was cut back by 0 bases and J by 0 bases. The germline gives CDR1 LGHNA, CDR2 YNFKEQ.